The T cell receptor (beta chain) described here comes from a study of cytomegalovirus exposure and HLA in healthy donors. General study results and limits: There were reportedly fewer N-insertions in an Asian-associated ancestry cluster than the approximately 670-donor mean, in a later analysis. The HLA-A and HLA-B alleles of most subjects were reportedly predicted accurately from TCR beta sequences.

As to this clone: Its antigen is unknown.

It was with 60 Vbeta and 13 Jbeta primers that the PCR ran. Here immunoSEQ multiplex PCR was the method, and the copy in TCRdb shows in-frame clones only, minus some. The table shows fewer than 120,000 clones, with around four fifths occurring only once. V dropped 4 bases and J dropped 4; count of bases not matched to a gene: 4. This CDR3 spans 13 amino acids. The germline V gene has CDR1 MNHNY and CDR2 SVGAGI (reference sequence). Among the donors, all were healthy bone marrow donors. At the time of sampling, donors were nominally healthy, though unrecorded immune exposures were likely. V usage is TRBV6-6 and J usage is TRBJ2-7, with 7 bases that match TRBD1. The sequence derives from a man aged 25 to 40 in good health and CMV-seropositive. Sequenced input: PBMCs. The DNA of the CDR3 is TGTGCCAGCAGTTTAGGGGGCCTTTACGAGCAGTACTTC. Residues: CASSLGGLYEQYF.